The 17 T cell receptor beta chains in this list originate from one sample, sequenced in a study of CD8 T cells in ankylosing spondylitis. From the 5' RACE reads, TCRdb called clonotypes with MiXCR, one entry per CDR3 protein. The table has about 150,000 distinct CDR3 sequences, more than 40% seen once. Sequenced material: synovial fluid, either unsorted or a sorted T cell fraction (not recorded which). Source of these receptors: a male donor with ankylosing spondylitis.

In its sample, this clonotype was seen a few times. J is TRBJ2-1 and V is TRBV12-3 or TRBV12-4; 11 bases are a match to TRBD1. The CDR3 loop spans 14 amino acids. The trim removed 7 bases at V and 7 bases at J, leaving 6 bases unmatched. The CDR3 coding sequence is TGTGCCAGCATCAGGACAGGGGGCTTTAATGAGCAGTTCTTC. Its translation is CASIRTGGFNEQFF.

V usage is TRBV12-3 or TRBV12-4 and J usage is TRBJ2-1, with 7 bases fitting TRBD2. The CDR3 consists of 18 residues. The ends lost 5 bases at V and 7 bases at J; junction bases unmatched: 20. The CDR3 DNA is TGTGCCAGCAGTGGGATGAGAGCGGGGAGGGGTTACTGGAATGAGCAGTTCTTC. This encodes CASSGMRAGRGYWNEQFF.

This clonotype was detected many times. This chain connects TRBV7-9 to TRBJ2-5; D not resolved. Germline V gives CDR1 SEHNR, CDR2 FQNEAQ (reference sequence). V lost 8 bases and J 0 bases, leaving 7 bases between the germline ends. The CDR3 spans 12 residues. The CDR3 spells CASGQYQETQYF. The CDR3 nucleotides read TGTGCCAGCGGCCAGTACCAAGAGACCCAGTACTTC.

This clonotype was recorded a few times. V gene TRBV5-1 combines with J gene TRBJ1-1, with a weak D call TRBD1 (5 bases). The V gene lost 0 bases and the J gene lost 4 bases, with 10 bases spanning the gap. CDR1 and CDR2 from the germline V gene are SGHRS and YFSETQ. This CDR3 is 14 amino acids long. CDR3 sequence reads: CASSLGQGSTEAFF. CDR3 nucleotides: TGCGCCAGCAGCTTGGGGCAGGGAAGCACTGAAGCTTTCTTT.

This clonotype was recorded a few times. V gene TRBV10-3 combines with J gene TRBJ2-7, with a tentative D call TRBD1 (6 bases). V was pared by 7 bases and J by 7 bases, with 26 bases between. The germline V gene has CDR1 ENHRY and CDR2 SYGVKD. The CDR3 covers 16 residues. This chain's CDR3 is CAIKVPRQDSTWEQYF. The DNA for the CDR3 is TGTGCCATCAAGGTTCCCCGACAGGACAGTACGTGGGAGCAGTACTTC.

This clonotype appeared many times. In nucleotides, the CDR3 is TGTGCCAGCAGCGGAATCCGTTCCGGGCTAAATTCACCCCTCCACTTT. This codes for CASSGIRSGLNSPLHF. The chain is built from TRBV7-2 and TRBJ1-6; D remains unclear. With 5 bases removed from V and 7 bases from J, the gap between germline ends came to 18 bases. Germline CDR1 and CDR2: SGHTA and FQGNSA. CDR3 length equals 16 residues.

The V gene is TRBV20-1, the J gene TRBJ2-7; TRBD1 might be the D (6 bases). CDR3 length: 15 amino acids. V was shortened by 1 base and J by 1 base, with 14 bases between the two germline ends. Germline loops: CDR1 DFQATT, CDR2 SNEGSKA (reference sequence). This CDR3 reads CSARGGPTRSYEQYF. CDR3 DNA: TGCAGTGCTAGAGGGGGGCCTACGAGGTCCTACGAGCAGTACTTC.

CDR3 in amino acids: CASSLGGTSGRVCNEQFF. CDR3 nucleotides: TGTGCCAGCTCCCTAGGCGGGACTAGCGGGAGAGTGTGCAATGAGCAGTTCTTC. The chain employs TRBV18 and TRBJ2-1; TRBD2 matches at 14 bases. The J segment lost 6 bases and the V segment lost 6 bases, leaving 13 bases of the junction unmatched. Germline loops: CDR1 KGHSH, CDR2 LQKENI. The CDR3 totals 18 residues.

Only a few counts were recorded for this clonotype. The CDR3: CASSSAGTISYEQYF. The CDR3 DNA reads as TGTGCCAGCAGCTCCGCAGGGACGATCTCCTACGAGCAGTACTTC. This sequence joins TRBV4-2 and TRBJ2-7; D possibly matches TRBD1 or TRBD2 (5 bases each). Germline loops: CDR1 LGHNA, CDR2 YNFKEQ. V was pared by 5 bases and J by 0 bases, with 14 bases between. The CDR3 loop spans 15 amino acids.

This chain uses TRBV9 with TRBJ1-5; D remains ambiguous. Trimming took off 7 bases at V and 6 bases at J, with 11 bases between the two ends. This CDR3 has 12 amino acids. Germline-derived CDR1 and CDR2 are SGDLS and YYNGEE. For the CDR3, the DNA is TGTGCCAGCGGCCCGCTGGGTCAGCCCCAGCATTTT. Translation: CASGPLGQPQHF.

To note about this clonotype: Given a much more abundant clone one base away, this may be a read error. The chain combines TRBV29-1 with TRBJ1-1, with no clear D. The CDR3 runs to 14 residues. CDR1 SQVTM and CDR2 ANQGSEA come from the germline V gene. Here the CDR3 DNA reads TGCAGCGTCCCTCCCTGGGAAGGTAGTCCTGAAGTTTTCTTT. Its protein product is CSVPPWEGSPEVFF.

The chain uses TRBV7-9 and TRBJ2-7; 8 bases agree with TRBD1. The CDR3 loop spans 16 amino acids. V trimming: 1 base; J trimming: 2 bases; junction bases outside the gene matches: 7. Germline V gives CDR1 SEHNR, CDR2 FQNEAQ (reference sequence). CDR3 sequence (DNA): TGTGCCAGCAGCTTAGGGTGGACAGGGTCTCCCTACGAGCAGTACTTC. Translating it yields CASSLGWTGSPYEQYF.

This clonotype was found a few times. V usage is TRBV7-3 and J usage is TRBJ2-1, with TRBD2 identical over 7 bases. CDR3 length: 15 amino acids. From germline, CDR1 is SGHTA and CDR2 FQGTGA. V was pared by 4 bases and J by 0 bases, with 3 bases of the junction left unmatched. The CDR3 bases are TGTGCCAGCAGCTGGGGACTATCCTCCTACAATGAGCAGTTCTTC. Encoded protein: CASSWGLSSYNEQFF.

The V call is TRBV7-9, the J call TRBJ1-4; maybe TRBD1 (5 bases). V was pared by 5 bases and J by 5 bases, with 6 bases between. CDR1 is SEHNR and CDR2 is FQNEAQ in the germline V gene (reference sequence). This CDR3 contains 12 residues. The CDR3 sequence is CASSGGNEKLFF. The CDR3 DNA sequence: TGTGCCAGCAGCGGGGGGAATGAAAAACTGTTTTTT. Supplemented by reference TRBV7-9 and TRBJ1-4, the full variable domain reads DTGVSQNPRHKITKRGQNVTFRCDPISEHNRLYWYRQTLGQGPEFLTYFQNEAQLEKSRLLSDRFSAERPKGSFSTLEIQRTEQGDSAMYLCASSGGNEKLFFGSGTQLSVL.

This chain uses TRBV5-4 with TRBJ2-1; 13 bases match TRBD2. Germline V gene sequence: CDR1 SGHNT, CDR2 YYREEE (reference sequence). CDR3 length: 19 amino acids. V was clipped by 0 bases and J by 0 bases; unmatched bases: 6. The CDR3 DNA reads as TGTGCCAGCAGCTTGGAACTAGCGGGGGGGTCTTACTCCTACAATGAGCAGTTCTTC. Translating gives CASSLELAGGSYSYNEQFF.

The V and J genes are TRBV20-1 and TRBJ1-2; the match to TRBD1 covers 10 bases. Trimming removed 6 bases from V and 0 bases from J; junction bases left unmatched: 16. The germline gives CDR1 DFQATT, CDR2 SNEGSKA (reference sequence). The CDR3 sequence is 18 residues long. The CDR3 loop is CSAPPGTGDLPPNYGYTF. CDR3 DNA sequence: TGCAGTGCGCCCCCCGGGACAGGGGACCTCCCTCCTAACTATGGCTACACCTTC.

This chain links TRBV5-1 with TRBJ1-6; D uncertain. This CDR3 region has 16 residues. V was shortened by 1 base and J by 3 bases, with 11 bases between the two germline ends. CDR1 is SGHRS and CDR2 is YFSETQ in the germline V gene. CDR3 amino acids: CASSLWRGIYNSPLHF. Written as DNA, the CDR3 is TGCGCCAGCAGCTTGTGGAGAGGAATCTATAATTCACCCCTCCACTTT.